The T cell receptor (beta chain) described here comes from a study of T cells in Graves' hyperthyroidism and ophthalmopathy (dated by TCRdb to about 2019). For the wider study: Peripheral blood was sampled at the time of initial diagnosis, prior to any treatment. To identify distinguishing TCR V-J signatures, a discovery cohort of about a hundred patients was used, comprising roughly 45 with Graves' ophthalmopathy and approximately 58 with stable Graves' hyperthyroidism. Following sampling, methimazole starting at 30 mg daily was given to hyperthyroidism patients, and high-dose intravenous methylprednisolone was given to ophthalmopathy patients. The study also compared thyroid tissue and blood T-cell repertoires from over 5 Graves' hyperthyroidism patients. According to the paper, TCR Vbeta CDR3 sequencing was carried out on some 130 peripheral blood samples, which came from over 40 ophthalmopathy, 75 or so hyperthyroidism and some 17 progressor patients. Prospective prediction of ophthalmopathy was tested in an independent validation cohort of fewer than 20 hyperthyroidism patients and 17 patients who later progressed to ophthalmopathy. For training and testing, the 100 or so patients in the discovery cohort were randomly divided in a 7:3 ratio.

Ophthalmopathy patients had moderately to severely active disease, Clinical Activity Score of at least 3, NOSPECS grade of at least 4, and duration under 3 months. Exclusion was applied to patients with uncontrolled infections, other autoimmune diseases, pregnancy or lactation. Clinical symptoms, serum thyroxine and TRAb, thyroid ultrasound, and orbital computed tomography formed the basis for the diagnoses. Ficoll-Paque density gradient centrifugation was used to isolate PBMCs from about 10 ml of fresh peripheral blood. Total RNA was extracted with Trizol reagent, and quality was checked on an Agilent 2100 Bioanalyzer. Based on the germline V gene, the CDR1 and CDR2 sequences are MNHEY and SVGEGT. The germline ends are 19 bases apart after V is trimmed by 6 bases and J by 8 bases. Spanning cysteine to phenylalanine, the CDR3 consists of 15 amino acids. The entry retains the CDR3 DNA only, 45 bases that are in frame from base 1.

The research as a whole found: Blood samples also contained most of the expanded thyroid clonotypes (frequency above 0.001), which suggests that blood repertoires may reflect thyroid immune responses. A model built on a 13 V-J signature distinguished ophthalmopathy from stable hyperthyroidism, reaching 87.88% sensitivity and 81.08% specificity in cross-validation and 80%/75% in testing. In validation, the model predicted progression to ophthalmopathy with about 71% sensitivity and 72% to 75% specificity, a median of around six months before onset. Sample size was not statistically predetermined, and blinding of investigators to group allocation was not performed.

With respect to this clonotype: It lacks a known antigen. Within one base of it there is no much larger clone, and no base qualities were kept.

Amplification of TCR beta CDR3 regions was carried out from RNA transcripts. The TCR CDR3 was subjected to a first round of RT-PCR using the HTBI primer set and the Qiagen OneStep RT-PCR kit. Libraries were constructed in a second round of multiplex PCR, after which size selection and purification were carried out. The libraries were sequenced on an Illumina HiSeq2000 using paired-end 100 bp reads. As for the original processing: SOAPnuke was used to process the raw data, with reads discarded if the reads contained adapters or uncalled bases, had a mean Phred below 15, or lacked an exact constant-primer or identifier match. High-quality paired reads were merged using COPE v1.2.5, and each unique nucleotide sequence was defined as a clonotype. Clonotypes were aligned to IMGT TRBV, TRBD and TRBJ reference segments using MiTCR v1.1. Analysis was restricted to V-J combinations with a frequency above 0.0001, which covered roughly 99% of repertoires. The TCS score was defined as the ratio of F50 (clonal expansion) to E x V (chaos), calculated using BLOSUM62-based TCRdist between CDR3 peptides within each V-J. Welch's t-statistics and random forest reduced fewer than 600 V-J features to under 15, which were used in a naive Bayes classifier (R e1071). TCRdb reworked the public reads: Q25 trimming with fastp, MiXCR clone assembly, productive beta chains retained. Each CDR3 protein gets just one entry, which takes the most common genes and DNA from the rows behind it. The V and J calls come from TCRdb's annotation, not from the publication. For this sample there are hundreds of thousands of distinct CDR3 sequences; 16% appear just once. More than 3% of the sample is taken by the ten largest.

This sequence originates from a woman between 40 and 55 years old with Graves' ophthalmopathy. The receptor chain draws on TRBV6-2 or TRBV6-3 and TRBJ1-4, with TRBD1 tentatively as D gene (6 bases match). Material: blood. The CDR3 here reads CASRRQDLAFEKLFF. The DNA sequence follows: TGTGCCAGCAGACGACAGGACCTGGCTTTCGAAAAACTGTTTTTT.